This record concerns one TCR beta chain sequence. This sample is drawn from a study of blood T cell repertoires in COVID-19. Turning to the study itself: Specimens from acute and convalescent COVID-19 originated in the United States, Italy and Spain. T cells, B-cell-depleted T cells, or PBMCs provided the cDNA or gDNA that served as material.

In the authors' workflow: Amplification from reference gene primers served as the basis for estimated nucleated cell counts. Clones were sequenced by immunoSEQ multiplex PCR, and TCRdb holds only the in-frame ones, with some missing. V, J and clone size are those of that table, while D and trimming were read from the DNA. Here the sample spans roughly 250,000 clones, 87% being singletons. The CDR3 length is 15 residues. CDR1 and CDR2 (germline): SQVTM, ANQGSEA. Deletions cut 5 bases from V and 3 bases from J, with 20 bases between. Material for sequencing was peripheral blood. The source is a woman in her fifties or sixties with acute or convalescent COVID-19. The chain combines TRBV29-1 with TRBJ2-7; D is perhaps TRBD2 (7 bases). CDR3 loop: CSVKGGGSMSYEQYF. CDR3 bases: TGCAGCGTTAAAGGGGGGGGGAGCATGAGCTACGAGCAGTACTTC.